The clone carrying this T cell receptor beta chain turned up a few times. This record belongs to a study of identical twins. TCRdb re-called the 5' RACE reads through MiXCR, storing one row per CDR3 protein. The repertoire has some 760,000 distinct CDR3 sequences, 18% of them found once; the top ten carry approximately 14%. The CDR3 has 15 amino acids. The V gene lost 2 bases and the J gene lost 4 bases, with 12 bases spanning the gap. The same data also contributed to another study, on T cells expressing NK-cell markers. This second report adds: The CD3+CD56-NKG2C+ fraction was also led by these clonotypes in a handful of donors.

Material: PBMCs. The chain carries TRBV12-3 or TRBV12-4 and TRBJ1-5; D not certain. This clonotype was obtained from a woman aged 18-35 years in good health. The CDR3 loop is CASSLWGPGNQPQHF. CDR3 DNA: TGTGCCAGCAGTTTATGGGGTCCTGGGAATCAGCCCCAGCATTTT.